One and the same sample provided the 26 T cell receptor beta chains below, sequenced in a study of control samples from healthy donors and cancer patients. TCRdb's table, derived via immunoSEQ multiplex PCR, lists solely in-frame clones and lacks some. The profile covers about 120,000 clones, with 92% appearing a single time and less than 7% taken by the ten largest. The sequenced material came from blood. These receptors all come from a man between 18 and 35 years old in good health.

DNA of the CDR3: TGTGCCAGTAGTATTAGAGGGGGCGATCAGCCCCAGCATTTT. It is translated as CASSIRGGDQPQHF. The chain carries TRBV19 and TRBJ1-5, with 7 bases matching TRBD1. In germline, CDR1 is LNHDA, CDR2 SQIVND (reference sequence). The ends lost 3 bases at V and 5 bases at J; junction bases unmatched: 4. The CDR3 is 14 residues long.

CDR3 DNA sequence: TGCGCCAGCAGCGCTACAGGGGACTATGAGCAGTTCTTC. The encoded protein is CASSATGDYEQFF. V and J are TRBV5-1 and TRBJ2-1, with D perhaps matching TRBD1 (7 bases). Trimming cost V 4 bases and J 8 bases, with 13 bases left between them. The CDR3 has 13 residues. CDR1 is SGHRS and CDR2 is YFSETQ in the germline V gene.

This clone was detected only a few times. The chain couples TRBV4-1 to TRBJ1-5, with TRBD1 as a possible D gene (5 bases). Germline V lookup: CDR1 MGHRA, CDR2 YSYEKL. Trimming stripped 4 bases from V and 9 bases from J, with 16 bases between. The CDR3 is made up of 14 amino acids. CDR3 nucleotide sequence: TGCGCCAGCAGCCCCCTCCGGGGTCAGGGGCCCCAGCATTTT. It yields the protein CASSPLRGQGPQHF.

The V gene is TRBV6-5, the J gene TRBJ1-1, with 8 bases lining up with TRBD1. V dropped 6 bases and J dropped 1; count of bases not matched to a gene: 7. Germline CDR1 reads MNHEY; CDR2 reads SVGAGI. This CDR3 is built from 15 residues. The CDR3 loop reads CASRVQGQGNTEAFF. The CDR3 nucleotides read TGTGCCAGCAGGGTACAAGGACAGGGGAACACTGAAGCTTTCTTT.

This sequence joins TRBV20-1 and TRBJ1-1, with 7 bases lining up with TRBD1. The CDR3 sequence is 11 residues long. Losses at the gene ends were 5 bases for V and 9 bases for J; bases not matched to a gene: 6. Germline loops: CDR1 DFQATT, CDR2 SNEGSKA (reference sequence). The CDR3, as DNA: TGCAGTGCTTCAAAGGGACAGAAAGCTTTCTTT. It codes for CSASKGQKAFF.

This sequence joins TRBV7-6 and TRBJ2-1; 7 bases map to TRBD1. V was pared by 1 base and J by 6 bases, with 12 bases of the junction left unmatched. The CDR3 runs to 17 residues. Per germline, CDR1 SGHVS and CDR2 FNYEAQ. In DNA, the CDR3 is TGTGCCAGCAGCTTAGTGGCAGGGGGTTGGGGGCCCAATGAGCAGTTCTTC. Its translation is CASSLVAGGWGPNEQFF.

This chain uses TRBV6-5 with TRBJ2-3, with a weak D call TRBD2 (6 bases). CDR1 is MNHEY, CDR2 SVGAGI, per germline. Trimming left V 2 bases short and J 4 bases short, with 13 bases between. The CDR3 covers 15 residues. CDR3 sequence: CASSYAGLAADTQYF. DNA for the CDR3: TGTGCCAGCAGTTACGCGGGACTCGCGGCAGATACGCAGTATTTT.

The CDR3 DNA reads as TGTGCCAGCAGCCGAGTTGGGGGGAGTAAGTACTTC. Its protein is CASSRVGGSKYF. The chain couples TRBV11-2 to TRBJ2-7; maybe TRBD2 (6 bases). With 5 bases removed from V and 11 bases from J, the gap between germline ends came to 16 bases. Germline CDR1 is SGHAT and CDR2 is FQNNGV. CDR3 length equals 12 residues. Drawing the rest from reference TRBV11-2 and TRBJ2-7, the complete variable domain is EAGVAQSPRYKIIEKRQSVAFWCNPISGHATLYWYQQILGQGPKLLIQFQNNGVVDDSQLPKDRFSAERLKGVDSTLKIQPAKLEDSAVYLCASSRVGGSKYFGPGTRLTVT.

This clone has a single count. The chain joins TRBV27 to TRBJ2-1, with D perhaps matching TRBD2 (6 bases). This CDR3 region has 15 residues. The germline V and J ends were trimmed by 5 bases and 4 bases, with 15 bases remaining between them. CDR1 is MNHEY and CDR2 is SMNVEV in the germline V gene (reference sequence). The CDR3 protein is CASSPAGRPYNEQFF. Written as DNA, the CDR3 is TGTGCCAGCAGTCCCGCGGGACGTCCTTACAATGAGCAGTTCTTC.

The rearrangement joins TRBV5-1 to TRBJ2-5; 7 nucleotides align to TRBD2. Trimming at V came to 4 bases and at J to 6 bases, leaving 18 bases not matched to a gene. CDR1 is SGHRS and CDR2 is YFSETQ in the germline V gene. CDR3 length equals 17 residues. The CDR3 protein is CASSQAGTTIRRKTQYF. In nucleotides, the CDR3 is TGCGCCAGCAGCCAAGCAGGGACTACCATTCGCAGGAAGACCCAGTACTTC.

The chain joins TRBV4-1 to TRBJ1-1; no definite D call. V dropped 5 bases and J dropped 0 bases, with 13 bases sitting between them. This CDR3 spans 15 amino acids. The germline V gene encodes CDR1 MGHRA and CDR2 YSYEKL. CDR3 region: CASSSRPVMNTEAFF. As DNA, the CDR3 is TGCGCCAGCAGCTCAAGACCGGTGATGAACACTGAAGCTTTCTTT.

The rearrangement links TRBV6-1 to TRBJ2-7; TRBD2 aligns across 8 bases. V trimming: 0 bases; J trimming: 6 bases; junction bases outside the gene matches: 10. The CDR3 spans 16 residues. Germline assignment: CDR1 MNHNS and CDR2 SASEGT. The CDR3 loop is CASSEAPGGGQSEQYF. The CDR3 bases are TGTGCCAGCAGTGAAGCCCCCGGGGGGGGCCAAAGCGAGCAGTACTTC.

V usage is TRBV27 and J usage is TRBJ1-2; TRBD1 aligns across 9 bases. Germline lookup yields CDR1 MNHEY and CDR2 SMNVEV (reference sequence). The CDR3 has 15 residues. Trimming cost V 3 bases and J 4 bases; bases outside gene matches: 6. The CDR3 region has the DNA TGTGCCAGCAGTTTCAGACAGGGGGTGGTCTATGGCTACACCTTC. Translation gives CASSFRQGVVYGYTF.

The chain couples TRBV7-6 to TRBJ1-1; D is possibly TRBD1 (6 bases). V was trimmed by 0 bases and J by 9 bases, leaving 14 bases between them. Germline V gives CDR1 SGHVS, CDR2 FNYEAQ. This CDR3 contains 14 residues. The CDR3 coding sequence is TGTGCCAGCAGCTTAGCGGAGGGGGGACGAAAAGCTTTCTTT. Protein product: CASSLAEGGRKAFF.

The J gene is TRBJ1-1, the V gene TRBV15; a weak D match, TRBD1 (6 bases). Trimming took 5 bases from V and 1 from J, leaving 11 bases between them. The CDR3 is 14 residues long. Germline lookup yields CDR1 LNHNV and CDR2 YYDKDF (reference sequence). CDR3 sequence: CATSPRTENTEAFF. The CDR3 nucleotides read TGTGCCACCAGCCCTCGGACAGAGAACACTGAAGCTTTCTTT.

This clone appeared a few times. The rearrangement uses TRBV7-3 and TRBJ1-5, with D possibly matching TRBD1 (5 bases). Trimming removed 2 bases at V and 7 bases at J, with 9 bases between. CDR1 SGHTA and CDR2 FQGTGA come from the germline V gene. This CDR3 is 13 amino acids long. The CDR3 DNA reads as TGTGCCAGCAGCTTACAGGGAGGCCAGCCCCAGCATTTT. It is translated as CASSLQGGQPQHF. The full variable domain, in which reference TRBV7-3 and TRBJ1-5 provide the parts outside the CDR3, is GAGVSQTPSNKVTEKGKYVELRCDPISGHTALYWYRQSLGQGPEFLIYFQGTGAADDSGLPNDRFFAVRPEGSVSTLKIQRTERGDSAVYLCASSLQGGQPQHFGDGTRLSIL.

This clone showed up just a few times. CDR3 nucleotide sequence: TGTGCCAGCGCCCAGGAGGGACACGTGAACACTGAAGCTTTCTTT. Protein sequence: CASAQEGHVNTEAFF. The chain has TRBV2 and TRBJ1-1; a weak D match, TRBD1 (6 bases). The V end lost 8 bases, the J end lost 0 bases, and 16 bases lay between the germline ends. The V gene's germline CDR1 is SNHLY and CDR2 FYNNEI. The CDR3 has 15 residues.

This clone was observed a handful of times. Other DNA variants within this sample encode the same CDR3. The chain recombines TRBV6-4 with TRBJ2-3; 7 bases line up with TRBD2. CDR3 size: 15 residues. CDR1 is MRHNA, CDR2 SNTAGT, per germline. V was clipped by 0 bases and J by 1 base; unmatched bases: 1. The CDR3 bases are TGTGCCAGCAGTGACTCGAGCGGGGGCACAGATACGCAGTATTTT. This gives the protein CASSDSSGGTDTQYF.

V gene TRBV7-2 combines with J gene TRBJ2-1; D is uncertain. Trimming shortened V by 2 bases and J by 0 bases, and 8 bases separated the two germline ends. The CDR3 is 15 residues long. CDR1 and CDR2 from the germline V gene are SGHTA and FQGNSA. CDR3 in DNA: TGTGCCAGCAGCTTAAGAGCGAGCTCCTACAATGAGCAGTTCTTC. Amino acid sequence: CASSLRASSYNEQFF. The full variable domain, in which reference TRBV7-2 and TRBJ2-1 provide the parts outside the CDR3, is GAGVSQSPSNKVTEKGKDVELRCDPISGHTALYWYRQSLGQGLEFLIYFQGNSAPDKSGLPSDRFSAERTGGSVSTLTIQRTQQEDSAVYLCASSLRASSYNEQFFGPGTRLTVL.

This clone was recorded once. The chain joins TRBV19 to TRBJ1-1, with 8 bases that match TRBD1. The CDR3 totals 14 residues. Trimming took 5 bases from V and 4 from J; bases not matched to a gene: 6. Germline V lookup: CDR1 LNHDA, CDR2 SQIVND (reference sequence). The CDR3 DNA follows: TGTGCCAGTAGTTATACAGGGGGATCCACTGAAGCTTTCTTT. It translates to CASSYTGGSTEAFF.

The CDR3 region is CASSVGQAPNYEQYF. CDR3 in DNA: TGTGCCAGCAGCGTAGGACAGGCGCCTAACTACGAGCAGTACTTC. The chain has TRBV9 and TRBJ2-7; D might be TRBD1 (6 bases). V was clipped by 0 bases and J by 3 bases, with 13 bases between them. The CDR3 is 15 amino acids. CDR1 and CDR2 from the germline V gene are SGDLS and YYNGEE.

CDR3 amino acids: CASSPELNTEAFF. CDR3 nucleotide sequence: TGTGCCAGCAGCCCAGAACTGAACACTGAAGCTTTCTTT. The J gene is TRBJ1-1, the V gene TRBV5-5; D gene unclear. The ends were cut back, 4 bases at V and 0 bases at J, with 7 bases in the middle. CDR3 length equals 13 residues. Germline loops: CDR1 SGHKS, CDR2 YYEKEE (reference sequence).

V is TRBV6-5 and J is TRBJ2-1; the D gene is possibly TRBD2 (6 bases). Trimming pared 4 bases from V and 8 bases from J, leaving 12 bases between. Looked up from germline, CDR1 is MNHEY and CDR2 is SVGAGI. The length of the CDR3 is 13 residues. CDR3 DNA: TGTGCCAGCAGTTTCCGGGGAGGCTATGAGCAGTTCTTC. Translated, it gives CASSFRGGYEQFF.

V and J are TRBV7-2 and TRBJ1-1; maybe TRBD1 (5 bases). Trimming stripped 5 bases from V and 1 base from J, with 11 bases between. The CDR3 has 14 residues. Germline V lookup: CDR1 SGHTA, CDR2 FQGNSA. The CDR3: CASSPSGGNTEAFF. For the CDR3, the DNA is TGTGCCAGCAGCCCAAGCGGGGGGAACACTGAAGCTTTCTTT.

The CDR3 here is CASRGRGHTKNIQYF. CDR3 sequence (DNA): TGTGCCAGTAGGGGCAGGGGACACACCAAAAACATTCAGTACTTC. The V and J genes are TRBV19 and TRBJ2-4; a weak D match, TRBD1 (6 bases). CDR1 is LNHDA and CDR2 is SQIVND in the germline V gene (reference sequence). This CDR3 has 15 residues. V was shortened by 6 bases and J by 2 bases, with 14 bases between the two germline ends.

The CDR3 here is CASSIRQTYGYTF. Here the CDR3 DNA reads TGTGCCAGCAGTATACGACAGACTTATGGCTACACCTTC. V usage is TRBV27 and J usage is TRBJ1-2; D possibly corresponds to TRBD1 (5 bases). The CDR3 consists of 13 residues. V lost 5 bases to trimming and J lost 5 bases, with 12 bases between them. From germline, CDR1 is MNHEY and CDR2 SMNVEV (reference sequence).